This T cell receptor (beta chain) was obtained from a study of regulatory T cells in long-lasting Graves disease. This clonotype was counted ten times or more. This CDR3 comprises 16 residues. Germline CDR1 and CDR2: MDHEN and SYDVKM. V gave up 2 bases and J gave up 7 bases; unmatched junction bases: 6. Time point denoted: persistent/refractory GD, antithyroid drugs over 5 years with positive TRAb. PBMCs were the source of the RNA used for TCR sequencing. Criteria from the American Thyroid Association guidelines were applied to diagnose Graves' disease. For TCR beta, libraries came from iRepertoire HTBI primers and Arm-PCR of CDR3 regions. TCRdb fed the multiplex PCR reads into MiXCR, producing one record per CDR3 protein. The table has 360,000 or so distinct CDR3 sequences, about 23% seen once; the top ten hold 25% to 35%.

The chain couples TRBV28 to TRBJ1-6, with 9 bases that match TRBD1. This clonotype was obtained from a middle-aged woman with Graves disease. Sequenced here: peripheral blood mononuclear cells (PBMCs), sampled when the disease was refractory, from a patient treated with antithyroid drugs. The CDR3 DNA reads TGTGCCAGCAGTTTAATACAGGGGGCGAGGAATTCACCCCTCCACTTT. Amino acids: CASSLIQGARNSPLHF.